The rows below give T cell receptor beta chains drawn from one sample of a study of graft-versus-host responses after intestinal transplantation. Using immunoSEQ multiplex PCR, the repertoire was profiled, and TCRdb retains in-frame clones only, with some absent. The table records around 30,000 clones, roughly 83% of them present only once. The sample was PBMCs, taken 28 days after intestinal transplant. The origin of the receptors is a human patient who received an intestinal transplant, so some T cells may come from the graft donor. Each CDR3 is given with its conserved first and last residue. The D gene is left open where the match is weak. Not every row has a clone size; where given, it reads once, few, many or a size class.

.	TRBJ2-5	TRBV14	.	CASSQWDFQETQYF	TGTGCCAGCAGCCAGTGGGACTTTCAAGAGACCCAGTACTTC
.	TRBJ2-7	TRBV11-1	.	CASSTLETHYGQYF	TGTGCCAGCAGCACCCTCGAGACTCACTACGGGCAGTACTTC
.	TRBJ2-2	TRBV29-1	.	CSVGAGIGGELFF	TGCAGCGTTGGGGCGGGAATAGGCGGGGAGCTGTTTTTT
.	TRBJ2-5	TRBV19	.	CASKTDYQETQYF	TGTGCCAGTAAGACCGATTACCAAGAGACCCAGTACTTC
.	TRBJ2-3	TRBV7-9	.	CASSSLADTQYF	TGTGCCAGCAGCTCCCTGGCGGATACGCAGTATTTT
TRBD1	TRBJ2-7	TRBV15	.	CATSRDRGYEQYF	TGTGCCACCAGCAGGGACAGGGGCTACGAGCAGTACTTC
.	TRBJ1-1	TRBV6-1	.	CASRDAARTNTEAFF	TGTGCCAGCAGGGACGCGGCTAGGACTAACACTGAAGCTTTCTTT
TRBD2	TRBJ2-1	TRBV19	.	CASSITTGRALSEQFF	TGTGCCAGTAGTATAACTACCGGGAGGGCCCTCTCTGAGCAGTTCTTC
TRBD2	TRBJ2-1	TRBV11-2	.	CASSLAGGVVNEQFF	TGTGCCAGCAGCTTAGCGGGAGGGGTTGTAAATGAGCAGTTCTTC
.	TRBJ2-3	TRBV4-1	few	CASSQAISGGSDTQYF	TGCGCCAGCAGCCAAGCGATCTCGGGGGGCTCAGATACGCAGTATTTT
.	TRBJ1-1	TRBV29-1	.	CSAADRRNTEAFF	TGCAGCGCTGCGGACAGAAGGAACACTGAAGCTTTCTTT
.	TRBJ2-7	TRBV29-1	.	CSVGSGYEQYF	TGCAGCGTTGGTAGCGGCTACGAGCAGTACTTC
TRBD1	TRBJ1-2	TRBV20-1	.	CSATRTGGYTF	TGCAGTGCTACGCGGACAGGCGGCTACACCTTC
.	TRBJ1-6	TRBV18	.	CASSQETDNSPLHF	TGTGCCAGCTCACAAGAGACGGATAATTCACCCCTCCACTTT
TRBD2	TRBJ2-7	TRBV2	once	CASTGLAGGPPYEQYF	TGTGCCAGCACCGGACTAGCGGGAGGACCACCCTACGAGCAGTACTTC
.	TRBJ2-1	TRBV5-6	few	CASSLSRDSLESYNEQFF	TGTGCCAGCAGCTTGTCGCGGGACTCCCTTGAGTCCTACAATGAGCAGTTCTTC
.	TRBJ2-3	TRBV25-1	.	CASSEFIVHTEDGDTQYF	TGTGCCAGCAGTGAATTCATAGTACACACGGAAGATGGGGATACGCAGTATTTT
.	TRBJ2-1	TRBV29-1	.	CSVEGGDKTEQFF	TGCAGCGTTGAAGGTGGGGACAAAACGGAGCAGTTCTTC
.	TRBJ2-1	TRBV28	.	CASSFYVGPSNEQFF	TGTGCCAGCAGTTTCTACGTCGGACCTTCCAATGAGCAGTTCTTC
.	TRBJ2-7	TRBV15	few	CATSRESGPSYEQYF	TGTGCCACCAGCAGAGAATCGGGCCCCTCCTACGAGCAGTACTTC
.	TRBJ2-2	TRBV5-1	.	CASRLEAGPAGELFF	TGCGCCAGCAGGCTGGAGGCGGGCCCGGCCGGGGAGCTGTTTTTT
.	TRBJ1-3	TRBV23-1	.	CASSPEPVGSGNTIYF	TGCGCCAGCAGTCCAGAACCGGTGGGTTCTGGAAACACCATATATTTT
.	TRBJ1-1	TRBV6-5	.	CASSYSNGNTEAFF	TGTGCCAGCAGTTACTCGAACGGGAACACTGAAGCTTTCTTT
.	TRBJ1-1	TRBV7-9	.	CASSPIGEAFF	TGTGCCAGCAGCCCGATAGGTGAAGCTTTCTTT
TRBD1	TRBJ1-6	TRBV6-4	.	CASSDSGQGASPLHF	TGTGCCAGCAGTGACTCGGGACAGGGGGCTTCACCCCTCCACTTT
TRBD1	TRBJ1-2	TRBV9	once	CASSDKQGAYGYTF	TGTGCCAGCAGCGATAAACAGGGGGCCTATGGCTACACCTTC
.	TRBJ2-3	TRBV20-1	.	CSAGNTQYF	TGCAGTGCCGGTAATACGCAGTATTTT
TRBD1	TRBJ1-5	TRBV6-5	.	CASSPRDRNQPQHF	TGTGCCAGCAGTCCCCGGGACAGGAATCAGCCCCAGCATTTT
.	TRBJ1-2	TRBV4-1	.	CASSQNYGYTF	TGCGCCAGCAGCCAAAACTATGGCTACACCTTC
.	TRBJ1-1	TRBV4-2	.	CASSRTNTEAFF	TGTGCCAGCAGCCGCACGAACACTGAAGCTTTCTTT
.	TRBJ2-3	TRBV9	.	CASSVGSGDGDTQYF	TGTGCCAGCAGCGTAGGTTCAGGGGATGGAGATACGCAGTATTTT
.	TRBJ1-4	TRBV7-8	.	CASSIPEKLFF	TGTGCCAGCAGCATCCCTGAAAAACTGTTTTTT
.	TRBJ2-3	TRBV19	few	CASSGQPDTQYF	TGTGCCAGTAGTGGACAACCAGATACGCAGTATTTT
TRBD2	TRBJ2-1	TRBV5-1	once	CASSLTSGATYNEQFF	TGCGCCAGCAGCTTGACTAGCGGGGCCACCTACAATGAGCAGTTCTTC
TRBD2	TRBJ2-1	TRBV6-5	.	CASSSLAGGYNEQFF	TGTGCCAGCAGTTCGTTAGCGGGGGGGTACAATGAGCAGTTCTTC